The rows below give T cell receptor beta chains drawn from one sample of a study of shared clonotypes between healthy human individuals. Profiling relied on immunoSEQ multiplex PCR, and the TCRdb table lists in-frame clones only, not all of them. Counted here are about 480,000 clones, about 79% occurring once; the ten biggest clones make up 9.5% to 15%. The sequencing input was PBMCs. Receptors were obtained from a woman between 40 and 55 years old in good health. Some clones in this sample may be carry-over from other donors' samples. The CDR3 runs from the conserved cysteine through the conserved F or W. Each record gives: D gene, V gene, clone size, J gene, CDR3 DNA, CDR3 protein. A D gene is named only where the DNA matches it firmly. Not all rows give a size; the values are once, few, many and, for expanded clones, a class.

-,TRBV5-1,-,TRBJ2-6,TGCGCCAGCACCTACTCTGGGGCCAACGTCCTGACTTTC,CASTYSGANVLTF
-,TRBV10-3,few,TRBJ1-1,TGTGCCATCGGAGGGACAACGAACACTGAAGCTTTCTTT,CAIGGTTNTEAFF
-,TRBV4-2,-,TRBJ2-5,TGTGCCAGCAGCCAAGGTGACAGAGACGGAGAGACCCAGTACTTC,CASSQGDRDGETQYF
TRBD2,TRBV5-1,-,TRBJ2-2,TGCGCCAGCAGCTTGGTCCCGGGACTAGCGGCGAACACCGGGGAGCTGTTTTTT,CASSLVPGLAANTGELFF
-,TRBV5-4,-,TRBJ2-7,TGTGCCAGCAGCTTGGCTGGGGGGCCACTCTACGAGCAGTACTTC,CASSLAGGPLYEQYF
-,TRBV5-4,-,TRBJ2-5,TGTGCCAGCAGCTTGGGGAGGGATACCCAGTACTTC,CASSLGRDTQYF
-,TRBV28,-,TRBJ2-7,TGTGCCAGCAGTTTCGCAGTTCTACCTCCCTACGAGCAGTACTTC,CASSFAVLPPYEQYF
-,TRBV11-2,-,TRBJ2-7,TGTGCCAGCAGCTTAGGGGCAGGCCCCTACGAGCAGTACTTC,CASSLGAGPYEQYF
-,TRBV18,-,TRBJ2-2,TGTGCCAGCTCACCGCCTACCGGGGAGCTGTTTTTT,CASSPPTGELFF
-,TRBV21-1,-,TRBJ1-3,TGTGCCAGCAGCAAACAGGACAGGGGCCGCGGCTCTGGAAACACCATATATTTT,CASSKQDRGRGSGNTIYF
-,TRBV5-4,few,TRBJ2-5,TGTGCCAGCAGCGGGGGAATAGTCGAGACCCAGTACTTC,CASSGGIVETQYF
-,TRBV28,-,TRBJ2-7,TGTGCCAGCAGTGGGCCCGGGGCCCGGACCTACGAGCAGTACTTC,CASSGPGARTYEQYF
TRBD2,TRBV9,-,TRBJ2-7,TGTGCCAGCAGCGTGAGGGACTATGCCTACGAGCAGTACTTC,CASSVRDYAYEQYF
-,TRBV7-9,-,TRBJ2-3,TGTGCCAGCAGCAACCCTGGACCATACGCGACAGATACGCAGTATTTT,CASSNPGPYATDTQYF
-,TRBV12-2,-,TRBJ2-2,TGTGCAAGTCGCTTAGAGGCCTCCCTGGTCGGCACCGGGGAGCTGTTTTTT,CASRLEASLVGTGELFF
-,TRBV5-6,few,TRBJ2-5,TGTGCCAGCAGCGTAAGAGAGACCCAGTACTTC,CASSVRETQYF
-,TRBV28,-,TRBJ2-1,TGTGCCAGCAGACCCCCCGGGACTCCAAGCTCCTACAATGAGCAGTTCTTC,CASRPPGTPSSYNEQFF
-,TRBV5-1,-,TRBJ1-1,TGCGCCAGCAGCCCCTCAGGGTTTACTGAAGCTTTCTTT,CASSPSGFTEAFF
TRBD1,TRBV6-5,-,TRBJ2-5,TGTGCCAGCAGAAGACAGGGGGTCGAGACCCAGTACTTC,CASRRQGVETQYF
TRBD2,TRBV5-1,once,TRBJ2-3,TGCGCCAGCAAGGCGGGAGGCACCACAGATACGCAGTATTTT,CASKAGGTTDTQYF
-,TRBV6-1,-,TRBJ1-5,TGTGCCAGCAGTGAAAGTCGATCCCATAATCAGCCCCAGCATTTT,CASSESRSHNQPQHF
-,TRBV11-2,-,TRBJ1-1,TGTGCCAGCAGCCTCATCGATGGTGAAGCTTTCTTT,CASSLIDGEAFF
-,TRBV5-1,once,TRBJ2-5,TGCGCCAGCAGCTTGACAGGAGTTCAAGAGACCCAGTACTTC,CASSLTGVQETQYF
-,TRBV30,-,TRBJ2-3,TGTGCCTGGAGGCCAGACACAGATACGCAGTATTTT,CAWRPDTDTQYF
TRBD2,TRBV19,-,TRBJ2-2,TGTGCCAGTAGTATGGGAGCGGGGCGCTTCACCGGGGAGCTGTTTTTT,CASSMGAGRFTGELFF
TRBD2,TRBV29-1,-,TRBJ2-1,TGCAGCGTTGAAGTTAGCGGGAGATTCGATGAGCAGTTCTTC,CSVEVSGRFDEQFF
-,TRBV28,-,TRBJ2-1,TGTGCCAGCAGTTTTAGGGCCTTATACAATGAGCAGTTCTTC,CASSFRALYNEQFF
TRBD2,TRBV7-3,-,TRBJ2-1,TGTGCCAGCAGCTCCGGACTAGCGGGAGCCGATGAGCAGTTCTTC,CASSSGLAGADEQFF
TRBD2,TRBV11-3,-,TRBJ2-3,TGTGCCAGCAGCTTAGGTGTGGCGGGAGAGGGAGATACGCAGTATTTT,CASSLGVAGEGDTQYF
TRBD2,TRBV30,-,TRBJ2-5,TGTGCCTGGACGGGGGTAGCGGGAGAGACCCAGTACTTC,CAWTGVAGETQYF
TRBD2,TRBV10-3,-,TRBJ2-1,TGTGCCATCAGTGAGTCATTGGGGAGGGAGGGCCTGAATGAGCAGTTCTTC,CAISESLGREGLNEQFF